This TCR beta chain was observed in a study of blood T cell repertoires in COVID-19. As for the study in general: PBMCs, B-cell-depleted T cells, or T cells provided the cDNA or gDNA that made up the material.

The junction had 4 bases not matched to a gene; V was cut back by 5 bases and J by 2 bases. The CDR3 is 14 residues long. Per the germline V gene, CDR1 is MNHEY and CDR2 is SVGAGI. The assay was immunoSEQ multiplex PCR, and TCRdb's table has in-frame clones only and misses some. The sample yields more than 300,000 clones, approximately 88% seen once. Material: peripheral blood. The sequence was collected from a woman younger than 45 with COVID-19, enrolled during active disease. The gene calls are TRBV6-5 and TRBJ1-1; 8 nucleotides line up with TRBD1. The CDR3: CASSPDRGNTEAFF. The CDR3 DNA reads as TGTGCCAGCAGTCCCGACAGGGGTAACACTGAAGCTTTCTTT.